A single T cell receptor (beta chain) is shown here with its context. Only a few counts were recorded for this clonotype. The antigen this receptor binds is unknown. Nothing much larger sits one base from this clone, and base qualities are not available. The meaning of the sample's time point label: newly diagnosed GD, antithyroid drugs for less than 3 months. For both TCR sequencing and RNA sequencing, RNA was extracted from PBMCs using TRIzol. Graves' disease was diagnosed according to American Thyroid Association guidelines. The patients came from an endocrinology department in Xi'an, China. From each patient, approximately 10 milliliters of peripheral blood was collected into an EDTA anticoagulant tube. Ficoll Paque Plus density gradient separation was used to isolate PBMCs, and no additional T cell sorting was done. An Agilent 2100 Bioanalyzer and agarose gel were used to check RNA quality, and a NanoDrop 2000 was used to measure RNA concentration.

The sample belongs to a study of regulatory T cells in long-lasting Graves disease (dated by TCRdb to the early 2020s). As for the study more broadly: Patients with newly diagnosed Graves' disease had been on antithyroid drugs for under 3 months. Peripheral blood TCR sequencing and RNA sequencing compared persistent Graves' disease patients with newly diagnosed Graves' disease patients. A total of about 33 samples underwent TCR sequencing, from about 13 patients with persistent Graves' disease and 20 or so patients with newly diagnosed Graves' disease. The study was conducted in China and was registered as a clinical trial.

The study at large found these results: Lower TCR Shannon entropy and fewer highly expanded clones were observed in persistent Graves' disease patients than in newly diagnosed patients, which suggested clonal expansion. Persistent disease showed preferential use of TRBV28, TRBJ1-2 and TRBJ2-5, whereas newly diagnosed disease favored TRBV20-1 and TRBJ2-1. Peripheral blood alone was examined, since thyroid tissue, which constituted the primary lesion, could not be accessed. Persistent patients shared more public clonotypes among themselves (around 2,800) than newly diagnosed patients did (more than 950). Only the TCR beta chain was sequenced and analyzed. The small sample size was acknowledged by the authors as a limitation that may reduce accuracy.

The library was generated by multiplex PCR. The instrument given in TCRdb is Illumina HiSeq 4000. To build TCR beta libraries, CDR3 regions were amplified by Arm-PCR using iRepertoire HTBI primers. Before sequencing, the PCR products underwent gel purification. Concerning the study's data processing: Gene usage analysis of CDR3 amino acid clonotypes used the 62 TRBV and 14 TRBJ segments found across samples. COPE and FqMerger were used to merge the filtered high-quality paired reads into contigs. BLAST was used to align contigs to IMGT TRBV, TRBD and TRBJ reference genes, and CDR3 was defined according to IMGT. Any clonotype with a frequency above 0.1% was counted as a highly expanded clone. Shannon entropy served as the measure of repertoire diversity, while the Gini coefficient captured V-J evenness. A clonotype found in more than one individual was treated as public. TCRdb reran the public reads through fastp at Q25 and MiXCR, keeping productive beta chains. A single entry per CDR3 protein holds the most common genes and DNA from its merged rows. TCRdb, not the original authors, processed these V and J calls. Within this sample are approximately 300,000 distinct CDR3 sequences, with 18% of them counted one time only. About 36% of the sample is in the top ten clones.

The germline V gene (reference sequence) supplies CDR1 SGHKS and CDR2 YYEKEE. Trimming accounts for 0 bases at V and 8 bases at J, while the number of junction bases matched to no gene is 4. The CDR3 spans 14 residues, from the cysteine through the phenylalanine. Only the CDR3 DNA stays, 42 bases, in frame from base 1. The starting material was peripheral blood mononuclear cells (PBMCs), obtained at new diagnosis, from a patient treated with antithyroid drugs. The rearranged segments are TRBV5-5 and TRBJ2-1; 8 middle bases align to TRBD1. The receptor comes from a female donor with Graves disease. The CDR3 loop reads CASSLGQGYDEQFF. In nucleotide form, the sequence is TGTGCCAGCAGCTTGGGACAGGGGTACGATGAGCAGTTCTTC. Full variable domain (CDR3 extended with the reference TRBV5-5 and TRBJ2-1 proteins): DAGVTQSPTHLIKTRGQQVTLRCSPISGHKSVSWYQQVLGQGPQFIFQYYEKEERGRGNFPDRFSARQFPNYSSELNVNALLLGDSALYLCASSLGQGYDEQFFGPGTRLTVL.